The rows below give T cell receptor beta chains drawn from one sample of a study of blood T cell repertoires in COVID-19. Using immunoSEQ multiplex PCR, the repertoire was profiled, and TCRdb retains in-frame clones only, with some absent. This table holds approximately 360,000 clones, about 89% found once. Sequencing was performed on peripheral blood. The receptors originated from a man aged 35 to 55 with acute or convalescent COVID-19. CDR3s include the opening cysteine and the closing phenylalanine or tryptophan. The order of the fields is V gene, J gene, CDR3 protein.

TRBV27	TRBJ2-1	CASRLRVGLAGGPIGEQFF
TRBV27	TRBJ2-3	CASSLLARTGSTDTQYF
TRBV7-9	TRBJ2-3	CASSLARSVSTDTQYF
TRBV27	TRBJ1-2	CASSFMGDRGTRGYTF
TRBV27	TRBJ2-3	CASSWVGVTTDTQYF
TRBV6-4	TRBJ2-5	CASSDFGRAYQETQYF
TRBV18	TRBJ2-7	CASSPGPGGSEQYF
TRBV7-2	TRBJ1-2	CASSLETRANYGYTF
TRBV5-1	TRBJ2-5	CASSLSQGAQETQYF
TRBV3-1/TRBV3-2	TRBJ1-2	CASSQDGTGTGYTF
TRBV19	TRBJ2-4	CASKRLSGDEKNIQYF
TRBV5-4	TRBJ2-5	CASSSPMPGGSGETQYF
TRBV29-1	TRBJ1-1	CSVWTGANTEAFF
TRBV15	TRBJ2-7	CATSGLPPGMGIYEQYF
TRBV7-3	TRBJ2-2	CASSLAGTRGTGELFF
TRBV18	TRBJ2-3	CASPYQRGPTDTQYF
TRBV7-2	TRBJ2-1	CASSLGRGFNEQFF
TRBV5-4	TRBJ2-1	CASSLDPSSYNEQFF
TRBV7-9	TRBJ2-2	CASSLGLAIGELFF
TRBV28	TRBJ1-2	CASSLLPGQGAINYGYTF
TRBV9	TRBJ2-3	CASSVERGVLGTQYF
TRBV28	TRBJ2-2	CASAVGDGELFF
TRBV28	TRBJ1-2	CASSEMDRVWDYGYTF
TRBV7-6	TRBJ1-5	CASSSLPGQGIYNQPQHF
TRBV28	TRBJ2-7	CASSLRLLGSPYEQYF
TRBV2	TRBJ2-1	CASRELAGGFNEQFF
TRBV6-5	TRBJ2-1	CASSPSRSVGEQFF
TRBV6-8	TRBJ2-1	CASSYTQSSGRTNEQFF
TRBV7-8	TRBJ1-5	CASSRAGTGVNQPQHF
TRBV27	TRBJ2-5	CASSFAGRETQYF
TRBV6-5	TRBJ1-1	CVVFRTGMTEAFF
TRBV4-3	TRBJ2-5	CASSQEGLAVRETQYF
TRBV9	TRBJ2-7	CASSVDSGYEQYF
TRBV6-2/TRBV6-3	TRBJ1-5	CASSFHRGNQPQHF
TRBV5-1	TRBJ2-3	CASSFRGATDTQYF
TRBV6-6	TRBJ1-1	CASSYPVGGLSTEAFF
TRBV5-1	TRBJ2-7	CASSSRTGAYEQYF
TRBV7-8	TRBJ1-2	CASSFEAALNYGYTF
TRBV7-9	TRBJ2-3	CASSPERSTDTQYF
TRBV24-1	TRBJ2-2	CATSEYRNTGELFF